The clone carrying this T cell receptor beta chain was counted a few times. The data belong to a study of early T cells in non-severe SARS-CoV-2 infection. At the level of the study: Investigators sequenced bulk RNA drawn from unsorted whole blood, and chains remained unpaired.

Individually, cDNA molecules had unique molecular identifiers attached to them. Each CDR3 protein is one row after TCRdb ran MiXCR on the 5' RACE reads. The data contain more than 50,000 distinct CDR3 sequences, around 12% of them singletons. Looked up from germline, CDR1 is DFQATT and CDR2 is SNEGSKA (reference sequence). The CDR3 totals 13 residues. V dropped 5 bases and J dropped 8 bases, with 18 bases sitting between them. The TCR was taken from an adult who was a healthcare worker with PCR-confirmed SARS-CoV-2 infection or an uninfected control (not recorded which). This chain uses TRBV20-1 with TRBJ1-2; D might be TRBD1 (5 bases). The input for sequencing was whole blood, taken at baseline. The CDR3 protein is CSAPSQWGTGYTF. CDR3 bases: TGCAGTGCTCCCTCCCAATGGGGCACCGGCTACACCTTC.